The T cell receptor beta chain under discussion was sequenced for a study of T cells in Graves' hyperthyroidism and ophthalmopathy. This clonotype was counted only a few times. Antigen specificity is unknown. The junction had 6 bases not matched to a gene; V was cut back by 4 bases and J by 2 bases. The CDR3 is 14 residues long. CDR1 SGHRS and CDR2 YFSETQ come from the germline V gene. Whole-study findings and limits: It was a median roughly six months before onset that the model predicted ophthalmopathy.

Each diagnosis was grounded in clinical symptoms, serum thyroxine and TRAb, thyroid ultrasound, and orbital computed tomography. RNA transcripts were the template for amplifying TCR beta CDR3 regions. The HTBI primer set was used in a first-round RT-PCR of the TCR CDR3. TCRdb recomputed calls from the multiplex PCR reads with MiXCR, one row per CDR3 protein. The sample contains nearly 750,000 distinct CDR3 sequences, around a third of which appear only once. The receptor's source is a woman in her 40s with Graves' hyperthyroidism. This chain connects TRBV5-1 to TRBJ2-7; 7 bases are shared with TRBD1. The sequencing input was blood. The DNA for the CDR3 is TGCGCCAGCAGCCTACAGGGGCCCCCCTACGAGCAGTACTTC. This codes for CASSLQGPPYEQYF.